This T cell receptor (beta chain) stems from a study of Tregs in tolerant kidney transplant recipients. Unstimulated regulatory T cells (CD4+CD25+CD127-), CD4+CD25- non-regulatory cells, CD4 and CD8 cells were FACS-sorted from thawed PBMCs. Study-wide points: The small number of patients limits these findings pending further validation. The most relevant donor-specific Treg TCRbeta repertoire apparently came from expansion with activated donor B cells. No direct test of biological reproducibility was done here.

Clones were read by immunoSEQ multiplex PCR, and TCRdb kept only the in-frame ones, dropping some. Here the sample spans about 240,000 clones, about four fifths being singletons. A remark on this clone: As yet, its antigen is unknown.

The sequence was collected from a human donor in good health. The sequenced sample was CD4+ T cells from blood.

The CDR3 DNA is TGTGCCAGCAGTCCCTCGACTAGCGGGGTCGCGGATACGCAGTATTTT. Encoded protein: CASSPSTSGVADTQYF. The rearrangement uses TRBV7-9 and TRBJ2-3, with 11 bases that match TRBD2. V lost 6 bases and J lost 6; bases outside the gene matches: 11. This CDR3 has 16 residues. The germline gives CDR1 SEHNR, CDR2 FQNEAQ (reference sequence).